The clone carrying this TCR beta chain was found many times. Unique molecular identifiers were used to barcode this TCRbeta library. MiXCR was run by TCRdb on the PCR reads, yielding one entry per CDR3 protein. The table lists some 600,000 distinct CDR3 sequences, 10% to 15% of them singletons. This sample was taken from a study of T-cell reconstitution after alpha-beta-depleted transplantation in children. The CDR3 runs 15 residues. V lost 1 base and J 0 bases, leaving 10 bases between the germline ends. The germline CDR1 and CDR2 sequences are SGHTA and FQGNSA. Sequenced material: PBMCs, mostly from graft donor cells, taken 360 days after TCRalphabeta/CD19-depleted stem cell transplant. The TCR was taken from a male patient between 10 and 17 years old who had a stem cell transplant for acute myeloid leukemia, so the T cells may come from the graft donor. V gene TRBV7-2 combines with J gene TRBJ2-7; D unresolved. The CDR3 sequence is CASSLDPGISYEQYF. The CDR3 region has the DNA TGTGCCAGCAGCTTAGATCCAGGCATCTCCTACGAGCAGTACTTC.